This section outlines one TCR beta chain sequence together with its context. The antigen it binds to is not known. No base-level quality is on record; no much larger clone is a single base apart. Using the deep immunoSEQ assay, TCR CDR3 regions were amplified from genomic DNA by multiplex PCR. For each cell subset, the extracted genomic DNA was distributed evenly across all wells of several immunoSEQ 96-well plates, and each plate served as one replicate. Each replicate PCR for sorted subsets received 150 to 250 ng genomic DNA, equal to roughly 30,000 T cell genomes. The purified libraries were quantified using a Qubit 3.0 fluorometer, sized with a Bioanalyzer 2100, and then quantified again using the KAPA Library Quantification kit. A separate single-read 150-cycle Illumina NextSeq 550 flow cell was used to sequence each immunoSEQ 96-well plate. Per the authors' processing: The immunoSEQ output contained only junctional sequences without quality scores, so filtering could not match that applied to full-length reads. To assign V/J genes and CDR3, sequences were annotated against IMGT germline references using PyIR, a Python wrapper for IgBLAST v1.9. Any read was removed if the V/J assignment was weak (E-value above 1e-6), the CDR3 was missing, or the read contained stop codons, out-of-frame junctions, or ambiguous translated residues. V3J clonotypes were defined as sequences sharing an identical inferred V gene, J gene, and CDR3 amino acid sequence. To compute the percentage overlap between repertoires, the number of shared unique clonotypes was divided by the size of the smaller repertoire. Repertoire richness was assessed with RTK rarefaction, the Chao1 estimator, and Recon v2.1 estimates of unobserved clonotypes. For all TCRbeta clonotypes obtained by the gDNA method from four donors, generation probabilities were computed with OLGA. Drawn from immuneACCESS, this table holds only the in-frame rearrangements with V and J called that TCRdb kept. Clones are partly lost; checked studies trace under half to an unresolved V gene and leave the rest unexplained. The V and J calls and clone size come from that table; D and trimming were worked out from the DNA. The sample profile shows some 2.3 million clones; approximately 95% of them were found once. Of the sample, 0.3% to 0.4% is held by the ten largest clones.

This sample is drawn from a study of shared clonotypes between healthy human individuals (dated by TCRdb to about 2020). At the level of the whole study: The cohort comprised a couple of women and a few men aged 18 to 49 years. For each donor, three plates each were used for CD4 naive and CD4 memory, two plates were used for CD8 naive, and one plate was used for CD8 memory. To estimate repertoire size and how much clonotypes are shared between individuals, the study performed deep sequencing of blood TCR repertoires from five healthy adults. Different laboratories and diverse techniques were used to prepare libraries and sequence TCR repertoires, to increase sequencing depth and limit assay-specific biases. Each donor's leukapheresis produced roughly between roughly 0.9 and 8.9 billion PBMCs.

The donors were healthy, HIV-negative adults with no recently reported acute infections or vaccinations. Every donor was a Caucasian adult living in Nashville, Tennessee, USA. Magnetic negative selection was used to enrich CD4+ T cells, after which naive cells were positively selected on CD45RA and the negative fraction became the memory subset. Blood was obtained by leukapheresis, after which PBMCs were separated by Ficoll-Histopaque density gradient centrifugation and cryopreserved in liquid nitrogen vapor phase. Analytical flow cytometry was used to check the purity and quantity of each magnetically sorted T cell population. Each sorted fraction had its genomic DNA isolated and then quantified by UV absorbance on a Nanodrop 2000c. Results the study describes overall, beyond this receptor: When a few donors were compared, the shared fraction of clonotypes was around 5% for naive CD4, 3.5% to 4% for naive CD8, about 2.5% for memory CD4, and 0.35% to 0.4% for memory CD8. Because the study included only a small number of donors, the genetic and exposure-history diversity represented was limited. Rarefaction of sorted-subset datasets indicated incomplete sequencing despite the large sequencing depth. Pairwise subsampling indicated that sequencing depth was expected to affect the degree of clonotype sharing among donors. Higher generation probabilities were observed for clonotypes shared by all four sorted-subset donors than for non-shared clonotypes. Sampling was limited to blood, and TCR repertoires in tissue likely differ from TCR repertoires in blood. Naive subsets generally had larger estimated clonotype richness than memory subsets.

There are 14 amino acids in the CDR3, from cysteine to phenylalanine inclusive. Only CDR3 DNA is held: 42 bases, read in frame from base 1. CDR1 MNHEY and CDR2 SVGAGI are derived from the germline V gene. V is trimmed back by 4 bases and J by 8 bases, and the junction contains 10 bases that no gene match accounts for. This sequence uses TRBV6-5 and TRBJ1-2; 7 central nucleotides agree with TRBD1. The origin of this receptor is a young man in good health. Some clones in this sample may be carry-over from other donors' samples. The source material was naive CD4+ T cells from PBMCs. Explained via the paper, the cell subset or site label denotes: CD45RA+ positively selected. The CDR3 loop reads CASSSLDREGGYTF. Here is the DNA: TGTGCCAGCAGTTCCCTTGACAGGGAAGGCGGCTACACCTTC.